These 21 T cell receptor beta chains came from one sample sequenced in a study of shared clonotypes between healthy human individuals. Method: immunoSEQ multiplex PCR; TCRdb's copy keeps in-frame clones and lacks some. Of 980,000 or so clones listed, approximately 76% are singletons. Material: memory CD4+ T cells sorted from blood. As to subset: CD45RA-negative fraction. Receptors were obtained from a man between 18 and 29 years old in good health.

This sequence joins TRBV7-2 and TRBJ2-3; D may be TRBD2 (6 bases). V was trimmed by 5 bases and J by 2 bases, leaving 14 bases between them. The CDR3 contains 15 residues. Germline V gene sequence: CDR1 SGHTA, CDR2 FQGNSA. Written as DNA, the CDR3 is TGTGCCAGCAGCCCGGATAGCGGTCCCACAGATACGCAGTATTTT. This translates into CASSPDSGPTDTQYF.

In this sample, this clone turned up a few times. The rearrangement joins TRBV7-2 to TRBJ2-7; D gene ambiguous. This CDR3 spans 15 amino acids. Trimming left V 2 bases short and J 3 bases short, with 14 bases between. Germline lookup yields CDR1 SGHTA and CDR2 FQGNSA. The DNA of the CDR3 is TGTGCCAGCAGCTTATCGGTAGGGTCATTCTACGAGCAGTACTTC. Translated: CASSLSVGSFYEQYF.

The chain joins TRBV30 to TRBJ1-2; D is perhaps TRBD1 (5 bases). Trimming shortened V by 0 bases and J by 7 bases, and 15 bases separated the two germline ends. CDR1 GTSNPN and CDR2 SVGIG come from the germline V gene (reference sequence). There are 14 residues in the CDR3. CDR3: CAWSVRGTGRGYTF. The CDR3 region has the DNA TGTGCCTGGAGTGTACGTGGGACCGGTCGTGGCTACACCTTC.

The chain has TRBV10-3 and TRBJ1-2; 7 bases agree with TRBD1. The germline V gene encodes CDR1 ENHRY and CDR2 SYGVKD. The CDR3 sequence is 16 residues long. J gave up 5 bases and V 0 bases, and 9 bases lay outside the gene matches. The CDR3 sequence is CAISESSGAGGYGYTF. The DNA for the CDR3 is TGTGCCATCAGTGAGTCGTCCGGGGCAGGGGGATATGGCTACACCTTC.

CDR3 loop: CASSQVSRDSEAFF. Here the CDR3 DNA reads TGCGCCAGCAGCCAAGTATCACGGGACAGCGAAGCTTTCTTT. V and J are TRBV4-3 and TRBJ1-1, with 7 bases identical to TRBD1. V was pared by 1 base and J by 8 bases, with 7 bases of the junction left unmatched. Germline CDR1 LGHNA, CDR2 YSLEER. The length of the CDR3 is 14 residues.

The chain recombines TRBV7-2 with TRBJ1-2, with D possibly matching TRBD1 (5 bases). The CDR3 has 15 residues. Between the trimmed V and J ends, which lost 2 bases and 2 bases, there was a span of 12 bases. Germline V lookup: CDR1 SGHTA, CDR2 FQGNSA. The CDR3 spells CASSLKGLSNYGYTF. CDR3 bases: TGTGCCAGCAGCTTAAAGGGGCTCAGCAACTATGGCTACACCTTC.

The chain links TRBV4-1 to TRBJ2-1; 7 positions agree with TRBD2. This CDR3 contains 16 residues. V was pared by 1 base and J by 3 bases, with 6 bases of the junction left unmatched. Germline values: CDR1 MGHRA, CDR2 YSYEKL. The chain's CDR3 is CASSQAESGNYNEQFF. The CDR3 coding sequence is TGCGCCAGCAGCCAAGCCGAGAGCGGGAACTACAATGAGCAGTTCTTC.

This rearrangement joins TRBV18 to TRBJ2-3; D call uncertain. This CDR3 is built from 15 residues. The V gene's germline CDR1 is KGHSH and CDR2 LQKENI. Deletions cut 1 base from V and 2 bases from J, with 10 bases between. The CDR3 is CASSPLGSSTDTQYF. The CDR3 bases are TGTGCCAGCTCACCACTAGGGTCGTCCACAGATACGCAGTATTTT.

V gene TRBV28 combines with J gene TRBJ1-1; the match to TRBD1 covers 7 bases. Germline V gene lookup returns CDR1 MDHEN and CDR2 SYDVKM. The trim removed 8 bases at V and 3 bases at J, leaving 3 bases unmatched. CDR3 length: 12 amino acids. CDR3 in amino acids: CASSGGHTEAFF. As DNA, the CDR3 is TGTGCCAGCTCAGGGGGGCACACTGAAGCTTTCTTT.

The CDR3 is CASSPTGGAGANVLTF. CDR3 DNA sequence: TGTGCCAGCAGCCCCACAGGGGGCGCTGGGGCCAACGTCCTGACTTTC. The chain recombines TRBV7-9 with TRBJ2-6; 9 nucleotides line up with TRBD1. J lost 2 bases, V lost 5 bases, and 4 bases had no gene match. Germline loops: CDR1 SEHNR, CDR2 FQNEAQ (reference sequence). The CDR3 is made up of 16 amino acids.

The gene calls are TRBV7-2 and TRBJ2-7; maybe TRBD2 (7 bases). Between the trimmed V and J ends, which lost 6 bases and 0 bases, there was a span of 24 bases. The CDR3 is made up of 18 amino acids. Germline V gene lookup returns CDR1 SGHTA and CDR2 FQGNSA. The DNA for the CDR3 is TGTGCCAGCAGTTATATTGGCCAAGGGGGGGTTACCTCCTACGAGCAGTACTTC. This translates into CASSYIGQGGVTSYEQYF.

Of note for this clone: Other DNA sequences in the same sample also yield this CDR3. The chain couples TRBV5-4 to TRBJ2-2; 7 bases match TRBD1. The CDR3 spans 15 residues. Losses at the gene ends were 3 bases for V and 2 bases for J; bases not matched to a gene: 4. The germline gives CDR1 SGHNT, CDR2 YYREEE (reference sequence). The CDR3 nucleotides are TGTGCCAGCAGCTGGGGGACAGTTAACACCGGGGAGCTGTTTTTT. This translates into CASSWGTVNTGELFF. The full variable domain, with the rest looked up from reference TRBV5-4 and TRBJ2-2, is ETGVTQSPTHLIKTRGQQVTLRCSSQSGHNTVSWYQQALGQGPQFIFQYYREEENGRGNFPPRFSGLQFPNYSSELNVNALELDDSALYLCASSWGTVNTGELFFGEGSRLTVL.

The chain joins TRBV7-9 to TRBJ1-3; D not resolved. CDR1 and CDR2 from the germline V gene are SEHNR and FQNEAQ (reference sequence). This CDR3 is built from 15 residues. Trimming removed 3 bases at V and 4 bases at J, with 13 bases between. The CDR3 loop is CASSLDVSMGNTIYF. The DNA for the CDR3 is TGTGCCAGCAGCTTGGACGTATCGATGGGAAACACCATATATTTT.

In DNA form, the CDR3 reads TGTGCCAGCAGCCAGGGGGCACAATCCTACGAGCAGTACTTC. This translates into CASSQGAQSYEQYF. The V and J genes are TRBV7-2 and TRBJ2-7; 8 positions agree with TRBD1. CDR1 and CDR2 from the germline V gene are SGHTA and FQGNSA. CDR3 length equals 14 residues. The V gene end was trimmed by 5 bases and the J gene end by 1 base; junction bases not matched to a gene: 4.

This chain connects TRBV5-4 to TRBJ1-1; TRBD1 might be the D (5 bases). Germline CDR1 is SGHNT and CDR2 is YYREEE (reference sequence). This CDR3 has 14 amino acids. Trimming took 2 bases from V and 4 from J, leaving 12 bases between them. CDR3 nucleotides: TGTGCCAGCAGCTTTGGTCAGGGAGGCACTGAAGCTTTCTTT. Protein sequence: CASSFGQGGTEAFF.

This chain joins TRBV28 and TRBJ1-5; 7 nucleotides agree with TRBD1. The CDR3 contains 14 residues. Germline V CDR1 and CDR2: MDHEN, SYDVKM. V lost 7 bases and J lost 4; bases outside the gene matches: 7. The CDR3 reads CASNPTGFNQPQHF. In nucleotides, the CDR3 is TGTGCCAGCAACCCGACAGGGTTTAATCAGCCCCAGCATTTT.

The rearrangement links TRBV4-1 to TRBJ2-1; the match to TRBD2 covers 7 bases. This CDR3 region has 15 residues. With V trimmed by 1 base and J by 7 bases, 7 bases remained unmatched. Germline-derived CDR1 and CDR2 are MGHRA and YSYEKL. CDR3 residues: CASSQVTSDYNEQFF. The CDR3 DNA is TGCGCCAGCAGCCAAGTTACTAGCGACTATAATGAGCAGTTCTTC.

The rearrangement joins TRBV2 to TRBJ2-1; 13 bases map to TRBD2. The CDR3 has 15 residues. V was pared by 5 bases and J by 7 bases, with 5 bases of the junction left unmatched. Germline CDR1 is SNHLY and CDR2 is FYNNEI. CDR3 residues: CASSSLGLAGNEQFF. The DNA of the CDR3 is TGTGCCAGCAGTTCCCTGGGACTAGCGGGGAATGAGCAGTTCTTC.

This clone came up a few times. The J gene is TRBJ1-1, the V gene TRBV7-9; D is unresolved. V was trimmed by 4 bases and J by 1 base, leaving 7 bases between them. Germline V gene data show CDR1 as SEHNR and CDR2 as FQNEAQ (reference sequence). The CDR3 extends over 13 amino acids. The CDR3 sequence: CASSSHPNTEAFF. The CDR3 bases are TGTGCCAGCAGCTCTCATCCGAACACTGAAGCTTTCTTT.

This chain uses TRBV10-1 with TRBJ2-7; 10 bases match TRBD2. V shed 4 bases and J 6 bases; nucleotides not matched to a gene: 3. CDR3 size: 13 residues. Germline V gene sequence: CDR1 WNHNN, CDR2 SYGVQD (reference sequence). The CDR3 loop is CASSAIAGGEQYF. CDR3 DNA sequence: TGCGCCAGCAGTGCTATAGCGGGAGGCGAGCAGTACTTC.

The genes are TRBV19 and TRBJ1-3; D is unresolved. The CDR3 runs 17 residues. V lost 2 bases and J 2 bases, leaving 16 bases between the germline ends. The germline V gene encodes CDR1 LNHDA and CDR2 SQIVND (reference sequence). Written as DNA, the CDR3 is TGTGCCAGTAGTATAACGATTAGGCACCTTACTGGAAACACCATATATTTT. Protein: CASSITIRHLTGNTIYF.